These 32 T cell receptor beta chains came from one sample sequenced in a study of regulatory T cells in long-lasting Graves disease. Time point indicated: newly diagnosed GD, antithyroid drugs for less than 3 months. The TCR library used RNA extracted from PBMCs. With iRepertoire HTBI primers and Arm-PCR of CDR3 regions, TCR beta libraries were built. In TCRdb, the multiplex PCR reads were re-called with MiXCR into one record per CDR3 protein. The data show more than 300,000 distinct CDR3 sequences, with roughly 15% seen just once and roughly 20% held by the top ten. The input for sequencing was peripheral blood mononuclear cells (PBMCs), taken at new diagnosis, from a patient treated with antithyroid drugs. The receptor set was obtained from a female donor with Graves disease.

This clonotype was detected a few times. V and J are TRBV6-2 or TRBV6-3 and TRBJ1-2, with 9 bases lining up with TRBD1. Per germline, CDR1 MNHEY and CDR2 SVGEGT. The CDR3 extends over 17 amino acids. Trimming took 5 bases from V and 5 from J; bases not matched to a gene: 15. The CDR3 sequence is CASSDLINPGTGYGYTF. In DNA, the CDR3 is TGTGCCAGCAGTGATCTAATCAACCCCGGGACAGGGTATGGCTACACCTTC.

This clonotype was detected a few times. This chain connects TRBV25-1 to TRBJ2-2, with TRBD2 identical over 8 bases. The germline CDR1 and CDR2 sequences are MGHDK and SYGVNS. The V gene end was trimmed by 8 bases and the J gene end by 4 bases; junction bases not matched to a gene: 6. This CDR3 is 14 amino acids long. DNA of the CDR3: TGTGCCAGCTGCGAGCGGGAGACCACCGGGGAGCTGTTTTTT. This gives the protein CASCERETTGELFF. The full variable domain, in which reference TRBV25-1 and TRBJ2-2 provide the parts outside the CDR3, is EADIYQTPRYLVIGTGKKITLECSQTMGHDKMYWYQQDPGMELHLIHYSYGVNSTEKGDLSSESTVSRIRTEHFPLTLESARPSHTSQYLCASCERETTGELFFGEGSRLTVL.

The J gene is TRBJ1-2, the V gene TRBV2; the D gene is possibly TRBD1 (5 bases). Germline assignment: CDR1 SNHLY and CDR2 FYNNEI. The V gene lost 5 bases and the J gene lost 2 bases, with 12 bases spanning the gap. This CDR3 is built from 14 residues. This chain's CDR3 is CASSLGEWNYGYTF. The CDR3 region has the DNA TGTGCCAGCAGTTTAGGGGAGTGGAACTATGGCTACACCTTC.

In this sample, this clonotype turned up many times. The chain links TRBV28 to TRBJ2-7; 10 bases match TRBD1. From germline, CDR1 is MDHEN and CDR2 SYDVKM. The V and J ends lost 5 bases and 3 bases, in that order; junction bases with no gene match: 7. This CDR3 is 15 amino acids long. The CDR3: CASSTPGQGRYEQYF. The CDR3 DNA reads TGTGCCAGCAGTACTCCGGGACAGGGGCGCTACGAGCAGTACTTC.

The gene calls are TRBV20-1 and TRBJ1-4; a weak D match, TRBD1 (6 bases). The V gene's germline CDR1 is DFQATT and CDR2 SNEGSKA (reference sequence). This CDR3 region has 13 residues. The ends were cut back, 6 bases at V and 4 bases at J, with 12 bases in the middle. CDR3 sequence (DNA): TGCAGTGCCGGAGGGGGGGTTAATGAAAAACTGTTTTTT. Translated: CSAGGGVNEKLFF.

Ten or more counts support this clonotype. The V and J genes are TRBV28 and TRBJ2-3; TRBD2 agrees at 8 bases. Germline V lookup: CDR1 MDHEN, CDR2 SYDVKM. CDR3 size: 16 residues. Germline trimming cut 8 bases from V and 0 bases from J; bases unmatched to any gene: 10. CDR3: CASGSAGGTSTDTQYF. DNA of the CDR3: TGTGCCAGCGGATCCGCGGGAGGAACCAGCACAGATACGCAGTATTTT.

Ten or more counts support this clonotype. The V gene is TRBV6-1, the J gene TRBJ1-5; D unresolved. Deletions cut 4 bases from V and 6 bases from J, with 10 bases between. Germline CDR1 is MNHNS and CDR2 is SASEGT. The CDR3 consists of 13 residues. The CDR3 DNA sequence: TGTGCCAGCAGTGTTGGAGGGTTTCAGCCCCAGCATTTT. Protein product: CASSVGGFQPQHF.

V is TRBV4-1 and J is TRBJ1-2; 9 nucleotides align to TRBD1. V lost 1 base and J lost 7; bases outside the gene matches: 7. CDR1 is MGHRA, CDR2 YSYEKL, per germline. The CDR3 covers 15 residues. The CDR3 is CASSQGRQGVPGYTF. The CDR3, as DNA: TGCGCCAGCAGCCAAGGCCGACAGGGGGTTCCTGGCTACACCTTC.

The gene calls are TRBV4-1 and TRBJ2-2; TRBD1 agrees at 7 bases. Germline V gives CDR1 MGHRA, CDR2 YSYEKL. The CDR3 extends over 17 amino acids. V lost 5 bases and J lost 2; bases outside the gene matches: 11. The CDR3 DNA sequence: TGCGCCAGCAGCTCCATTCCGGACAGGATCAACACCGGGGAGCTGTTTTTT. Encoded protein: CASSSIPDRINTGELFF.

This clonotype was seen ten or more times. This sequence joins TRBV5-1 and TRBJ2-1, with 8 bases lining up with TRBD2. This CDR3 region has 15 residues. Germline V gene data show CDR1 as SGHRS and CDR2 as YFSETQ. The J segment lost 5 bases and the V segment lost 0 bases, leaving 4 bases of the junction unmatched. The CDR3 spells CASSLGPAGDNEQFF. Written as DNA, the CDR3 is TGCGCCAGCAGCTTGGGGCCAGCGGGGGACAATGAGCAGTTCTTC.

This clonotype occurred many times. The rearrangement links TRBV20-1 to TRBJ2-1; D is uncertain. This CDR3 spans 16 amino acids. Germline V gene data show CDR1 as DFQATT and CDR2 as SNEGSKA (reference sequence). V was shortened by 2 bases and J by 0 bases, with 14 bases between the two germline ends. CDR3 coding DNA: TGCAGTGCTAGATCTTGGGATCCCAGCTCCTACAATGAGCAGTTCTTC. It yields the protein CSARSWDPSSYNEQFF.

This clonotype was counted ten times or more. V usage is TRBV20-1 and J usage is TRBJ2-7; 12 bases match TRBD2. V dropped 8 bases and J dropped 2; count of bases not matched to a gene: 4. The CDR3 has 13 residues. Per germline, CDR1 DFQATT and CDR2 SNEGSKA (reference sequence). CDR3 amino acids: CSTGTSGPYEQYF. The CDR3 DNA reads TGCAGTACCGGGACTAGCGGGCCCTACGAGCAGTACTTC.

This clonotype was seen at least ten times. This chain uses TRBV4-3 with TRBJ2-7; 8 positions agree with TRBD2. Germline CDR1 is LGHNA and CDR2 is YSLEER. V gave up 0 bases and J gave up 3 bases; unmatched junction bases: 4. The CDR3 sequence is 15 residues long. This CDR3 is CASSQDRGGGYEQYF. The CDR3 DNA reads TGCGCCAGCAGCCAAGATCGGGGGGGCGGCTACGAGCAGTACTTC.

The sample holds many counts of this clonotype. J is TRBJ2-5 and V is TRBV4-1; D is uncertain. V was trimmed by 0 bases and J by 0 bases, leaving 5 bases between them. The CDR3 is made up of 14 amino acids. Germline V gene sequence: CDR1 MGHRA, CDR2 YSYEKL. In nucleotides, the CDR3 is TGCGCCAGCAGCCAAGATAACTACCAAGAGACCCAGTACTTC. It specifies CASSQDNYQETQYF.

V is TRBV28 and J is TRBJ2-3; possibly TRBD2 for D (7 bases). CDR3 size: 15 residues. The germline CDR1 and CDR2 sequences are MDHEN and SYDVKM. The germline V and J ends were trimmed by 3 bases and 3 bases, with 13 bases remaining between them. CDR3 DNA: TGTGCCAGCAGTTTTTGGGGGGGCGCGACAGATACGCAGTATTTT. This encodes CASSFWGGATDTQYF.

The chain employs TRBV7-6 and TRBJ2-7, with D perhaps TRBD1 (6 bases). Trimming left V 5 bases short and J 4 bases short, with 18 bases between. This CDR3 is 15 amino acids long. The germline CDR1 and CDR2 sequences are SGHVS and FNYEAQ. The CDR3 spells CASSNTGLIGYEQYF. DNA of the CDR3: TGTGCCAGCAGCAACACAGGGCTAATAGGATACGAGCAGTACTTC. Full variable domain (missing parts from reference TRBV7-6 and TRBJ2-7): GAGVSQSPRYKVTKRGQDVALRCDPISGHVSLYWYRQALGQGPEFLTYFNYEAQQDKSGLPNDRFSAERPEGSISTLTIQRTEQRDSAMYRCASSNTGLIGYEQYFGPGTRLTVT.

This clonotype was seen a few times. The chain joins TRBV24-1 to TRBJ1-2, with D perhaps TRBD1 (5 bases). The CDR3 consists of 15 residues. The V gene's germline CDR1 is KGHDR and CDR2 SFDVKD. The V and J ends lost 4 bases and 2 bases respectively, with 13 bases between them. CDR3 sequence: CATSEPPTANYGYTF. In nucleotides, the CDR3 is TGTGCCACCAGTGAGCCACCGACAGCCAACTATGGCTACACCTTC.

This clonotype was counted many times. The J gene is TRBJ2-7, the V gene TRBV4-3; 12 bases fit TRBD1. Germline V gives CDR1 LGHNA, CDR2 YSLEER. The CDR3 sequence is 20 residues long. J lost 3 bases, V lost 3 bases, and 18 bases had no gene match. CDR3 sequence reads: CASSQRSGQGAGSRLYEQYF. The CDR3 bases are TGCGCCAGCAGCCAGCGATCGGGACAGGGGGCTGGTTCCCGCCTCTACGAGCAGTACTTC.

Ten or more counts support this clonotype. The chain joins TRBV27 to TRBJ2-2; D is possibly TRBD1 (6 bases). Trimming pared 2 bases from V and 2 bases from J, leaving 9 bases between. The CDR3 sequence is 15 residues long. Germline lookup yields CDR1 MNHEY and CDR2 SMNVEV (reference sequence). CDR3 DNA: TGTGCCAGCAGTTTAAAGGGGGTCAACACCGGGGAGCTGTTTTTT. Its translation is CASSLKGVNTGELFF.

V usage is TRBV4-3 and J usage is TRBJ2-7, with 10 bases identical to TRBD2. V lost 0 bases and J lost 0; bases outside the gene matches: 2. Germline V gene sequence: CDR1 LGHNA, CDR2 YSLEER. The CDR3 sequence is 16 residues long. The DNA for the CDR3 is TGCGCCAGCAGCCAAGATAGGACTAGCGGCTCCTACGAGCAGTACTTC. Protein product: CASSQDRTSGSYEQYF.

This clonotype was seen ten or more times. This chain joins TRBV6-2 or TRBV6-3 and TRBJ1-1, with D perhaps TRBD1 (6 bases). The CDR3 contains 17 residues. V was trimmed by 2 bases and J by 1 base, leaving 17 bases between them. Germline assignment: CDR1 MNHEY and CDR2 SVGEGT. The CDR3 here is CASSYQGIVTPNTEAFF. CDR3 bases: TGTGCCAGCAGTTACCAGGGGATCGTGACCCCGAACACTGAAGCTTTCTTT.

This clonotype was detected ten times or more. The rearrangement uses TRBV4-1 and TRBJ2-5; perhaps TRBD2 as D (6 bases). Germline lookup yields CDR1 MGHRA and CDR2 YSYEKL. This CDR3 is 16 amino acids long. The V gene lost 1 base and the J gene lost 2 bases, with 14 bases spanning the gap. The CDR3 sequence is CASSQASVAMQETQYF. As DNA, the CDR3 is TGCGCCAGCAGCCAAGCTAGCGTCGCAATGCAAGAGACCCAGTACTTC.

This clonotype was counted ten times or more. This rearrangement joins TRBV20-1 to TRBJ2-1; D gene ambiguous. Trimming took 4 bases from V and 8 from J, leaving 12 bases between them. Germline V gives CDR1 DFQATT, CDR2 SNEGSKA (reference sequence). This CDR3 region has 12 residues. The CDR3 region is CSATKTGHEQFF. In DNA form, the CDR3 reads TGCAGTGCTACGAAAACCGGGCATGAGCAGTTCTTC.

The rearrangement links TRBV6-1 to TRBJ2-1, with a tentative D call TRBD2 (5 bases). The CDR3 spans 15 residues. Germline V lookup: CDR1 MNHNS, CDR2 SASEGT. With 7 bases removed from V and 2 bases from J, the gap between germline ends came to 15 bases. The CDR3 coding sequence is TGTGCCAGCACCTCGTCCGGGGTTCCCTACAATGAGCAGTTCTTC. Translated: CASTSSGVPYNEQFF.

The CDR3 loop is CASSPELLQGNYGYTF. CDR3 in DNA: TGCGCCAGCAGCCCAGAGCTGTTACAGGGGAACTATGGCTACACCTTC. V is TRBV4-1 and J is TRBJ1-2; 7 bases map to TRBD1. In germline, CDR1 is MGHRA, CDR2 YSYEKL. After removal of 4 bases from V and 2 bases from J, the junction contained 10 bases not matched to a gene. The CDR3 runs 16 residues.

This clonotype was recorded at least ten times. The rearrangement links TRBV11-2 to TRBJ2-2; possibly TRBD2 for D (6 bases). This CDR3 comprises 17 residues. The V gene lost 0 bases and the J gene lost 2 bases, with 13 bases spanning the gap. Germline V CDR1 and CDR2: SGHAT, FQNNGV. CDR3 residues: CASSLDRGSGNTGELFF. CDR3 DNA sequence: TGTGCCAGCAGCTTAGATCGGGGTAGCGGCAACACCGGGGAGCTGTTTTTT.

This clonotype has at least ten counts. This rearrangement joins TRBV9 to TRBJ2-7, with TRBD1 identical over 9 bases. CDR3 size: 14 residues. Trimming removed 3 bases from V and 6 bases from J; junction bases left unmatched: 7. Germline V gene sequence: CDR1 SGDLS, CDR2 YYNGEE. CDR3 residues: CASSAGQGLSEQYF. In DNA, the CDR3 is TGTGCCAGCAGCGCGGGACAGGGCCTTTCCGAGCAGTACTTC.

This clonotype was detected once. CDR3 DNA: TGTGCCAGCAGCTTAGAAACGGGAACTGAAGCTTTCTTT. This sequence encodes CASSLETGTEAFF. The V call is TRBV11-2, the J call TRBJ1-1; D uncertain. The germline CDR1 and CDR2 sequences are SGHAT and FQNNGV. Trimming pared 0 bases from V and 5 bases from J, leaving 7 bases between. The length of the CDR3 is 13 residues.

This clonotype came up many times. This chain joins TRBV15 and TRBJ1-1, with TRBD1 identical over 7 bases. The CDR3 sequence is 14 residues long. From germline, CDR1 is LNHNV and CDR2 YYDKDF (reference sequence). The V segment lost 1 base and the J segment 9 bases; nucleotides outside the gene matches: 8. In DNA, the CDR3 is TGTGCCACCAGCAGAGTAGGGGGCGGATGGCAAGCTTTCTTT. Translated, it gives CATSRVGGGWQAFF.

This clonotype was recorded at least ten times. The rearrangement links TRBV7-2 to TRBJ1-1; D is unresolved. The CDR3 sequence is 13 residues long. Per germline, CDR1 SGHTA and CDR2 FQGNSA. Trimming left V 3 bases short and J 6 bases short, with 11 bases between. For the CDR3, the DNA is TGTGCCAGCAGCTTCTGGGCAGCACCTGAAGCTTTCTTT. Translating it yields CASSFWAAPEAFF. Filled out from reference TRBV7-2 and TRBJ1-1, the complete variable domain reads GAGVSQSPSNKVTEKGKDVELRCDPISGHTALYWYRQSLGQGLEFLIYFQGNSAPDKSGLPSDRFSAERTGGSVSTLTIQRTQQEDSAVYLCASSFWAAPEAFFGQGTRLTVV.

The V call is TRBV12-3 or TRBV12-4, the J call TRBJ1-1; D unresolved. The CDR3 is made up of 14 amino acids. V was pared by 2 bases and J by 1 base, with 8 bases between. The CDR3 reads CASSLYLENTEAFF. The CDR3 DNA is TGTGCCAGCAGTTTATACCTTGAGAACACTGAAGCTTTCTTT.

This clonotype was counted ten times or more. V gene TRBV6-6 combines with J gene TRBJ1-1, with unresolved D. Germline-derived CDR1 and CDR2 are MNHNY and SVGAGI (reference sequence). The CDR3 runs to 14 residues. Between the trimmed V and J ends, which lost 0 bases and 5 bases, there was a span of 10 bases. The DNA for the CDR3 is TGTGCCAGCAGTTACTCGACGACTTTGACTGAAGCTTTCTTT. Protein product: CASSYSTTLTEAFF.